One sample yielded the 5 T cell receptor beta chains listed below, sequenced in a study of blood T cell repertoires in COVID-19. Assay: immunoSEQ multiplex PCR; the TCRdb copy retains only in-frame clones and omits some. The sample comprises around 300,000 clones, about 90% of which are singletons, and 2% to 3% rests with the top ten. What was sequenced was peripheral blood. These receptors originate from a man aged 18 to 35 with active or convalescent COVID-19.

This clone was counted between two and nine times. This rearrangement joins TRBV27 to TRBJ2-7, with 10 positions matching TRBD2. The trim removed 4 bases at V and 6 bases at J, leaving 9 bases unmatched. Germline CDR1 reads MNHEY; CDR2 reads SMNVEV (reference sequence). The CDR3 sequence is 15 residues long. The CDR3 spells CASSSGLAGVGEQYF. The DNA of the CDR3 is TGTGCCAGCAGTTCCGGCCTAGCGGGAGTTGGCGAGCAGTACTTC.

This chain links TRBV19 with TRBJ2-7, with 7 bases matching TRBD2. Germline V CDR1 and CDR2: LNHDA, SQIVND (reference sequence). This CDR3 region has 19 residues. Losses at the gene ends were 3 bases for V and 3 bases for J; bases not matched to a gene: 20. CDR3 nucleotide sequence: TGTGCCAGTAGTATCGCCTTCACCGACTTGGGCAGCGGGAACTACGAGCAGTACTTC. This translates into CASSIAFTDLGSGNYEQYF.

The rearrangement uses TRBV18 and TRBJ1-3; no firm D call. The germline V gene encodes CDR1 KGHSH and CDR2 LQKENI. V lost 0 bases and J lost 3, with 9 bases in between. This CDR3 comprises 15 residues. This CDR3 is CASSPPSEIGNTIYF. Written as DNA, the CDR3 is TGTGCCAGCTCACCACCTTCAGAAATTGGAAACACCATATATTTT.

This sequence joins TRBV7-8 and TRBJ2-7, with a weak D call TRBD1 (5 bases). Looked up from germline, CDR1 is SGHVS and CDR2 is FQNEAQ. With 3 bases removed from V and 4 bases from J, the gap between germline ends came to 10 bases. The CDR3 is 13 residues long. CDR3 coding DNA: TGTGCCAGCAGCTTCGACAGACGTTACGAGCAGTACTTC. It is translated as CASSFDRRYEQYF.

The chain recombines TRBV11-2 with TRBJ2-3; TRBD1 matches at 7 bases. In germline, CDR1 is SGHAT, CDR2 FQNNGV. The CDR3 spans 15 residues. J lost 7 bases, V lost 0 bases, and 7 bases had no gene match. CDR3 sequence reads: CASSLELQGVHTQYF. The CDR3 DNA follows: TGTGCCAGCAGCTTAGAACTCCAGGGGGTCCATACGCAGTATTTT.